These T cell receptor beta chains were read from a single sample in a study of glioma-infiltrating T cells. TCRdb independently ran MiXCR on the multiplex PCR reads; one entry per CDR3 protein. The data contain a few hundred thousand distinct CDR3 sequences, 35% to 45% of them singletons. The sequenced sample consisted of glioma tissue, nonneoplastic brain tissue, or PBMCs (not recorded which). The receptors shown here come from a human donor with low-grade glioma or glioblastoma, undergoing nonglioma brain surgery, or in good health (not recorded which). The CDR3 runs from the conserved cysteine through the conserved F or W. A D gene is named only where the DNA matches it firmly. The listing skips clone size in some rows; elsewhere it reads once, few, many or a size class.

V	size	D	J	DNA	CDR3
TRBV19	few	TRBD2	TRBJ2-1	TGTGCCAGTAGTCCCCCGGGACTAGCGGTCTCCTACAATGAGCAGTTCTTC	CASSPPGLAVSYNEQFF
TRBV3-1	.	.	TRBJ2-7	TGTGCCAGCAGCCAAGATATTCAGAGCCTACAGTACTTC	CASSQDIQSLQYF
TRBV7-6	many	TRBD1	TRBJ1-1	TGTGCCAGCAGCCTAGGCCTGCGTCAGGGGGAGTTTAGCACTGAAGCTTTCTTT	CASSLGLRQGEFSTEAFF
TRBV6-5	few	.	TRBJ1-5	TGTGCCAGCAGTTACTCCGGACCGACCAATCAGCCCCAGCATTTT	CASSYSGPTNQPQHF
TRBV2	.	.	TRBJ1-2	TGTGCCAGCGCTGGGGGTCGGGTCTATGGCTACACCTTC	CASAGGRVYGYTF
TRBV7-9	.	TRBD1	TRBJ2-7	TGTGCCAGCAGCCCGGCCCCGGGACAGCGTTCAGACCGCGAGCAGTACTTC	CASSPAPGQRSDREQYF
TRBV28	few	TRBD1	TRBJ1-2	TGTGCCAGCAGTTTTCCGGGACAGGGGGCCGAAAATTCTTATGGCTACACCTTC	CASSFPGQGAENSYGYTF
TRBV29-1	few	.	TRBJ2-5	TGCAGCATTCCGTACCAAGAGACCCAGTACTTC	CSIPYQETQYF
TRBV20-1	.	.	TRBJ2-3	TGCAGTGCTAGGGACGTACGCAGGGGAGATACGCAGTATTTT	CSARDVRRGDTQYF
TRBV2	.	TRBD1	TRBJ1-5	TGTGCCAGCAGTGACGACAGGGGTTATAGCAATCAGCCCCAGCATTTT	CASSDDRGYSNQPQHF
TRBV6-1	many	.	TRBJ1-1	TGTGCCAGCAGTTTTTCTTGGACAGACGGCGCTGAAGCTTTCTTT	CASSFSWTDGAEAFF
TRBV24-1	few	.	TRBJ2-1	TGTGCCACCAGTGATTACGACAATGGGAATGAGCAGTTCTTC	CATSDYDNGNEQFF
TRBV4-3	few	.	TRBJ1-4	TGCGCCAGCAGCCTTTCCGGGGGGATCAATGAAAAACTGTTTTTT	CASSLSGGINEKLFF
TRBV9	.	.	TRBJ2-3	TGTGCCAGCAGCCCCCGTACGGGCACAGATACGCAGTATTTT	CASSPRTGTDTQYF
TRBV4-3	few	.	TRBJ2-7	TGCGCCAGCAGCCCTGACGGGGGTTACGAGCAGTACTTC	CASSPDGGYEQYF
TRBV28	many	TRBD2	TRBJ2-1	TGTGCCAGCAGTCCTAGCGGGGCCTACAATGAGCAGTTCTTC	CASSPSGAYNEQFF
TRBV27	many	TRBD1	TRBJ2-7	TGTGCCAGCAGGCTTGGTCCAGGGGGCGAGCAGTACTTC	CASRLGPGGEQYF
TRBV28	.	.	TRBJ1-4	TGTGCCAGCAGACGGTATGAAAAACTGTTTTTT	CASRRYEKLFF
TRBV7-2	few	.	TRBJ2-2	TGTGCCAGCAGCTTACGGCACACCGGGGAGCTGTTTTTT	CASSLRHTGELFF
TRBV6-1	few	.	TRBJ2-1	TGTGCCAGCAGCCAGATGACAGGCCGAAATGAGCAGTTCTTC	CASSQMTGRNEQFF
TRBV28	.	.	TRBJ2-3	TGTGCCAGCAGTTTATCTTTAACGGGCCACGGCGATACGCAGTATTTT	CASSLSLTGHGDTQYF
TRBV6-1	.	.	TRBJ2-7	TGCGCCAGCAGCGCGGGACCGACGATCTCCTACGAGCAGTACTTC	CASSAGPTISYEQYF
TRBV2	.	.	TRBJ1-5	TGTGCCAGCAGTAGACAGTCCTACAATCAGCCCCAGCATTTT	CASSRQSYNQPQHF
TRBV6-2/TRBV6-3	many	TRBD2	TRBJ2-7	TGTGCCAGCAGTTACTCGAAGTATGCTAGCGGGAGTCACGAGCAGTACTTC	CASSYSKYASGSHEQYF
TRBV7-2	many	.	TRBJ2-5	TGTGCCAGCAGTAAAGACCCGTACCAAGAGACCCAGTACTTC	CASSKDPYQETQYF
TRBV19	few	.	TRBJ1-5	TGTGCCAGTAGCCCCGATGAGCTTCAGCCCCAGCATTTT	CASSPDELQPQHF
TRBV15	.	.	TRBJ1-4	TGTGCCACCAGCAGAGAACCGGGGGTAGGAGGGGAACTGTTTTTT	CATSREPGVGGELFF
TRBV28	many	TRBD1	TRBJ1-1	TGTGCCAGCAGTCCGGGGGGACAGGGTTGGAACACTGAAGCTTTCTTT	CASSPGGQGWNTEAFF
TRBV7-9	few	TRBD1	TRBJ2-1	TGTGCCAGCAGCTCGGGACAGGTATACAATGAGCAGTTCTTC	CASSSGQVYNEQFF
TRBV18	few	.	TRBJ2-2	TGTGCCAGCTCACCACTCCGGGTCGTTGGGGCCGGGGAGCTGTTTTTT	CASSPLRVVGAGELFF
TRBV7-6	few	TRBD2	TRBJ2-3	TGTGCCAGCAGCTTAGTAGCGGGAACAGATACGCAGTATTTT	CASSLVAGTDTQYF
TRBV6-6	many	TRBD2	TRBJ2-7	TGTGCCAGCAGTTACCTTGGGACTACGGCCTACGAGCAGTACTTC	CASSYLGTTAYEQYF
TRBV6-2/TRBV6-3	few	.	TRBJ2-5	TGTGCCAGCAGGGACAAAGAGACCCAGTACTTC	CASRDKETQYF
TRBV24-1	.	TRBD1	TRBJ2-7	TGTGCCACCAGTGACCCTATCACAGGGGACCACGAGCAGTACTTC	CATSDPITGDHEQYF
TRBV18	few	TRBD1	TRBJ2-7	TGTGCCAGCTCACCAACGGCAGGGGGCACGAACGAGCAGTACTTC	CASSPTAGGTNEQYF
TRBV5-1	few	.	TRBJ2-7	TGTGCCAGCAGGGGGAGGGCCGACTACGAGCAGTACTTC	CASRGRADYEQYF